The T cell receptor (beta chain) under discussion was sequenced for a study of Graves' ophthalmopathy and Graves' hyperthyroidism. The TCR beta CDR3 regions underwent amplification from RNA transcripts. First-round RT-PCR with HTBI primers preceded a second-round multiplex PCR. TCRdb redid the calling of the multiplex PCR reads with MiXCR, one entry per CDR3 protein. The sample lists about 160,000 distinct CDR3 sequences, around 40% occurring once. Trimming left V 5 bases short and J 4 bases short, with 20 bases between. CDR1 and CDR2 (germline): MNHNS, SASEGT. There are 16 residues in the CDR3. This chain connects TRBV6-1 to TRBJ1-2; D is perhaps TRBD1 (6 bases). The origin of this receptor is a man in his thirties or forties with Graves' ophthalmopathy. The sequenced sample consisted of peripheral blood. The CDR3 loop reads CASSTLSTGEFYGYTF. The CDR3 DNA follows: TGTGCCAGCAGTACACTATCGACAGGTGAATTCTATGGCTACACCTTC.